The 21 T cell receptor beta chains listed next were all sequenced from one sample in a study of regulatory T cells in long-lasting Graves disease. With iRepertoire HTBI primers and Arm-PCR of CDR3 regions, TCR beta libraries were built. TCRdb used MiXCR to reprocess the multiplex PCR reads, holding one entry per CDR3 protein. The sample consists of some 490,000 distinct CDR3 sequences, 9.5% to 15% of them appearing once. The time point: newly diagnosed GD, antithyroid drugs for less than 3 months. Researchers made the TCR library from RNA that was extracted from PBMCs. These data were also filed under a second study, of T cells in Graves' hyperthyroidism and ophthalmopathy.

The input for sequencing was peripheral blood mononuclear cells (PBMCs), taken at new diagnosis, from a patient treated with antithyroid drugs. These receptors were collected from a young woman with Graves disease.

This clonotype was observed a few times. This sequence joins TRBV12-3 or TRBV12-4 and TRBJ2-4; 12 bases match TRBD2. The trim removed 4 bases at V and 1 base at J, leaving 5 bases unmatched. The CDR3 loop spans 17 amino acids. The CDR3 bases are TGTGCCAGCAGTTGGGGGCTAGCGGGAGGGGCCAAAAACATTCAGTACTTC. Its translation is CASSWGLAGGAKNIQYF.

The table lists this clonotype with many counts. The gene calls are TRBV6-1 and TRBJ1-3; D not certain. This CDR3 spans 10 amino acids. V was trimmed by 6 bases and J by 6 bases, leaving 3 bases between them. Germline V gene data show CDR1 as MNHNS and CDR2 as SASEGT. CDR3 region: CASRENTIYF. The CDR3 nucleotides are TGTGCCAGCAGGGAAAACACCATATATTTT.

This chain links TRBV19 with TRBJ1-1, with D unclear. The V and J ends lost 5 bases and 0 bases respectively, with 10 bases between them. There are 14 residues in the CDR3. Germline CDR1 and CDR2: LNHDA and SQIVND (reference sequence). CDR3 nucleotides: TGTGCCAGTAGTGGAATACAAATGAACACTGAAGCTTTCTTT. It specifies CASSGIQMNTEAFF.

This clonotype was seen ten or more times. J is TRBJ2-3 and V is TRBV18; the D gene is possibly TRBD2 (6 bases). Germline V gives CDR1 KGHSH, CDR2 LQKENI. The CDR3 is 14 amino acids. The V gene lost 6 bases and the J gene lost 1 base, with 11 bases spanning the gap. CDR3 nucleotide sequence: TGTGCCAGCTCGATAGCGGTGGGCACAGATACGCAGTATTTT. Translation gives CASSIAVGTDTQYF.

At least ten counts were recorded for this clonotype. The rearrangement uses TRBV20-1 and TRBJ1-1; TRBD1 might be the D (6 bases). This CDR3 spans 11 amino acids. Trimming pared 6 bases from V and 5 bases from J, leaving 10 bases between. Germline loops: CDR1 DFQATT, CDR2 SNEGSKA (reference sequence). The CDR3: CSATGRTEAFF. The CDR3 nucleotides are TGCAGTGCCACAGGGAGGACTGAAGCTTTCTTT.

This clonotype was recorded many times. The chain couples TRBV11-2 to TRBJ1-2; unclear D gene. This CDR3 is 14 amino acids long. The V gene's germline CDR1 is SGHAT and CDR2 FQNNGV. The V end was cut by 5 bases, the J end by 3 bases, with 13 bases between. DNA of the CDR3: TGTGCCAGCAGCCAAGCAGGTACCGACTATGGCTACACCTTC. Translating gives CASSQAGTDYGYTF.

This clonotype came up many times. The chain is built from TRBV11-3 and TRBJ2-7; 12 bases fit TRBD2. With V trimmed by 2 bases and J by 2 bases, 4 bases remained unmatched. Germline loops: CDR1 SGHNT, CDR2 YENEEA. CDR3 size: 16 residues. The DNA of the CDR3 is TGTGCCAGCAGCTTACGGGGACTAGCGGGTACCTACGAGCAGTACTTC. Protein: CASSLRGLAGTYEQYF.

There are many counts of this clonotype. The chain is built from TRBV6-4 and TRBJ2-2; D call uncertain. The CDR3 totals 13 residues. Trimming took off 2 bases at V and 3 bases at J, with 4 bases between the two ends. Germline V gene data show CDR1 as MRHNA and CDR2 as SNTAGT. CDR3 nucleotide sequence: TGTGCCAGCAGTGACGGGGACACCGGGGAGCTGTTTTTT. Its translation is CASSDGDTGELFF.

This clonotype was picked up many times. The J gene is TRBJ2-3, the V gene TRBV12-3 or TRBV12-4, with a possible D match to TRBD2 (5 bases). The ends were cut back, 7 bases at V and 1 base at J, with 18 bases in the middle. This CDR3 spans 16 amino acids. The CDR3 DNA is TGTGCCAGCACCCTAGGACTGGGTATGCGCACAGATACGCAGTATTTT. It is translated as CASTLGLGMRTDTQYF.

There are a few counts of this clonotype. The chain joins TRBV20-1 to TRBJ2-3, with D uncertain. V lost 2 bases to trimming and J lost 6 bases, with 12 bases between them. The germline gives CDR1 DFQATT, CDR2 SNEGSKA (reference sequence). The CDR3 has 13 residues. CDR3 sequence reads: CSARLENRDTQYF. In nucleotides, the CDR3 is TGCAGTGCTAGATTGGAGAATCGGGATACGCAGTATTTT.

The CDR3 DNA reads as TGTGCCAGCAGCTCCTTCGGACTAGCGGCCTACAATGAGCAGTTCTTC. This gives the protein CASSSFGLAAYNEQFF. The rearrangement joins TRBV11-2 to TRBJ2-1; 10 nucleotides agree with TRBD2. Germline V lookup: CDR1 SGHAT, CDR2 FQNNGV. Trimming took 4 bases from V and 2 from J; bases not matched to a gene: 5. The CDR3 sequence is 16 residues long.

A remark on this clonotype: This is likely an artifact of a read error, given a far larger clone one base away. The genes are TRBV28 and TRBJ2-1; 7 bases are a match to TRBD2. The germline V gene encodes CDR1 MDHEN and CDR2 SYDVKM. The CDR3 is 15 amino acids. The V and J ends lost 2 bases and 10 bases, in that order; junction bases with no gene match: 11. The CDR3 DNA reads TGTGCCAGCAGTTTAATTACGTTAACTAGCGACGAGCAGTTCTTC. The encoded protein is CASSLITLTSDEQFF.

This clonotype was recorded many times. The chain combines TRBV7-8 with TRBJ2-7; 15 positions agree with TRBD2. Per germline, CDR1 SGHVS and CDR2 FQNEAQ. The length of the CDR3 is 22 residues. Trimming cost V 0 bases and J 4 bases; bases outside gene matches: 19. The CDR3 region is CASSLARTGLGLAGGKSYEQYF. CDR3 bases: TGTGCCAGCAGCTTAGCGCGGACAGGCCTGGGACTAGCGGGAGGTAAATCGTACGAGCAGTACTTC. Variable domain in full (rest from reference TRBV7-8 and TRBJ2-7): GAGVSQSPRYKVAKRGQDVALRCDPISGHVSLFWYQQALGQGPEFLTYFQNEAQLDKSGLPSDRFFAERPEGSVSTLKIQRTQQEDSAVYLCASSLARTGLGLAGGKSYEQYFGPGTRLTVT.

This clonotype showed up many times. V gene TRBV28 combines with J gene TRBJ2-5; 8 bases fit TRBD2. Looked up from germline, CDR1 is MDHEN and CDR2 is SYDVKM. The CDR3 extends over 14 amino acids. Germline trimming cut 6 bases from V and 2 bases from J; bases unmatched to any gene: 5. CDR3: CASSPRGGQETQYF. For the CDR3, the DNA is TGTGCCAGCAGCCCCCGGGGGGGGCAAGAGACCCAGTACTTC.

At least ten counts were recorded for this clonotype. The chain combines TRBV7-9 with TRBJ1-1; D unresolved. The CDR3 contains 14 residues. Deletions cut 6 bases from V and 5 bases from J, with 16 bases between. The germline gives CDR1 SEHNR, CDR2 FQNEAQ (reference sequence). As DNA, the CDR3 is TGTGCCAGCAGGCCGTTTCTCGGTAGTACTGAAGCTTTCTTT. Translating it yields CASRPFLGSTEAFF.

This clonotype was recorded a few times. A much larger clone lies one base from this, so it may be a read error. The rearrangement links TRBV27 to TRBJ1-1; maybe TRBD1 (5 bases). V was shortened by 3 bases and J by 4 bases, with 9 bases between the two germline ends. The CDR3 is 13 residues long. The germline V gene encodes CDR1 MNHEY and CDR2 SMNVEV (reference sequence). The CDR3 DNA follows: TGTGCCAGCAGTTTTACAGGCCTCACTGAAGCTTTCTTT. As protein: CASSFTGLTEAFF.

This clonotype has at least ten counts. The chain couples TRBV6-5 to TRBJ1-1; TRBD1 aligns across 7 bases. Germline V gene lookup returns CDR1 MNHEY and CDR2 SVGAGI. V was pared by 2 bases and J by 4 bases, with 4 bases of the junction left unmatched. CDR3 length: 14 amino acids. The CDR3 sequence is CASSYAAGGTEAFF. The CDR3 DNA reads TGTGCCAGCAGTTACGCCGCAGGGGGCACTGAAGCTTTCTTT.

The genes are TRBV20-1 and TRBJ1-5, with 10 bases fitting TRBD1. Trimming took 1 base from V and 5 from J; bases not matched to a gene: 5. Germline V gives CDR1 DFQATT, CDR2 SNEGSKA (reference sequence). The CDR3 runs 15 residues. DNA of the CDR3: TGCAGTGCTAGAGTCGGGACAGGGGAGGATCAGCCCCAGCATTTT. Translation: CSARVGTGEDQPQHF.

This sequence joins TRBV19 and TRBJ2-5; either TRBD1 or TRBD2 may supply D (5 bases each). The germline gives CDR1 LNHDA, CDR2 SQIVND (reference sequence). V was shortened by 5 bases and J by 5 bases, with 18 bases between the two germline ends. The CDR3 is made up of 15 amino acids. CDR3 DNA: TGTGCCAGTAGTTCTCTGGGGGAGACGAAGGAGACCCAGTACTTC. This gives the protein CASSSLGETKETQYF.

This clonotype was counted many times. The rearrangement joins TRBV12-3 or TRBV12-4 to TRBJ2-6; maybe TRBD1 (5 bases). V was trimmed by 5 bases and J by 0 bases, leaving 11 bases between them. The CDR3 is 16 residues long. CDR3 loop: CASSPSQDSGANVLTF. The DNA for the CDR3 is TGTGCCAGCAGTCCGTCACAGGACTCTGGGGCCAACGTCCTGACTTTC.

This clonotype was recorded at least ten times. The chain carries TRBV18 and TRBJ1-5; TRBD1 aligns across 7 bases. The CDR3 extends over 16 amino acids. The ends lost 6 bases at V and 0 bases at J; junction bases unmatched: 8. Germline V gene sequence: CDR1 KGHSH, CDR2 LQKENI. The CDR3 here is CASSPQQGPSNQPQHF. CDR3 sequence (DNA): TGTGCCAGCTCGCCCCAACAGGGGCCTAGCAATCAGCCCCAGCATTTT.